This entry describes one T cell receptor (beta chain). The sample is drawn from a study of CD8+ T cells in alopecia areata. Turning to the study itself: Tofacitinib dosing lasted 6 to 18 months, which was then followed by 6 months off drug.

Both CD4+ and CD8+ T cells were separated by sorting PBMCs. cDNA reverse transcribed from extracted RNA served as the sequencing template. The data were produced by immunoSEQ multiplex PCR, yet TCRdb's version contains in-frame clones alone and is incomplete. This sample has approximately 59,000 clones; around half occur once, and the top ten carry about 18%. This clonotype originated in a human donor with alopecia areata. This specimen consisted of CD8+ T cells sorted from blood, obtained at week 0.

Here the CDR3 DNA reads TGCGCCAGCAGCCCGAAGACAGGGTACGGTCAGCCCCAGCATTTT. Encoded protein: CASSPKTGYGQPQHF. J is TRBJ1-5 and V is TRBV4-1; 7 nucleotides align to TRBD1. CDR1 MGHRA and CDR2 YSYEKL come from the germline V gene. V shed 4 bases and J 6 bases; nucleotides not matched to a gene: 9. This CDR3 is built from 15 residues.